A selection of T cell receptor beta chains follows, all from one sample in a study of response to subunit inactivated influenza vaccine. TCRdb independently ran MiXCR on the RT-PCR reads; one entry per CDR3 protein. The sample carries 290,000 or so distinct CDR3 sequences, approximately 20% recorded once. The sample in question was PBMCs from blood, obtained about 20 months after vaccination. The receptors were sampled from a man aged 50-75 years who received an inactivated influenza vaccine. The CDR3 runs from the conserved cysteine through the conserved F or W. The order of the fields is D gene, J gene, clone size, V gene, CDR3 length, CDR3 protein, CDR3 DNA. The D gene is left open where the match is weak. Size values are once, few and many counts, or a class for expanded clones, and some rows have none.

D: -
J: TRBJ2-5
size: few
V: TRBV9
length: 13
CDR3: CASSTSDQETQYF
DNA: TGTGCCAGCAGTACTAGTGATCAAGAGACCCAGTACTTC

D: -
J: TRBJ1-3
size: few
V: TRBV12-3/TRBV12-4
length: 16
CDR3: CASTPRGGVSGNTIYF
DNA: TGTGCCAGCACCCCTCGGGGGGGGGTCTCTGGAAACACCATATATTTT

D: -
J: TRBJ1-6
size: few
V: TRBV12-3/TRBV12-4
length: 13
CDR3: CASSIDLGSPLHF
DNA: TGTGCCAGCAGTATCGATTTGGGATCACCCCTCCACTTT

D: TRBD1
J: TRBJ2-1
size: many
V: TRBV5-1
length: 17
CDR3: CASSLLPGGATTDEQFF
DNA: TGCGCCAGCAGCTTACTTCCAGGGGGCGCAACGACGGATGAGCAGTTCTTC

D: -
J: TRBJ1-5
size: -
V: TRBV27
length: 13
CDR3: CASSFKTNQPQHF
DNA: TGTGCCAGCAGTTTTAAGACTAATCAGCCCCAGCATTTT

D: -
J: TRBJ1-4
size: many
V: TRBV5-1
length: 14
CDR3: CASSLGPKVEKLFF
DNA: TGCGCCAGCAGCTTGGGACCGAAAGTTGAAAAACTGTTTTTT

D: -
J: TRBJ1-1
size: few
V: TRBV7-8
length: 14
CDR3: CASSPAGRNTEAFF
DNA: TGTGCCAGCAGTCCGGCCGGGAGGAACACTGAAGCTTTCTTT

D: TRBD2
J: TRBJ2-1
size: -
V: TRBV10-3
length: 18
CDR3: CATSGTSGRIRSYNEQFF
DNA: TGTGCCACCAGCGGGACTAGCGGTCGAATACGCTCCTACAATGAGCAGTTCTTC

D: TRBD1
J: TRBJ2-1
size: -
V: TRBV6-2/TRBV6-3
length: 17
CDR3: CASSSPTGIGLYNEQFF
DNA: TGTGCCAGCAGTTCACCGACAGGGATAGGACTCTACAATGAGCAGTTCTTC

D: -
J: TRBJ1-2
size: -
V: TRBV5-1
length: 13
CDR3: CASSLAKPNGYTF
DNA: TGCGCCAGCAGCTTGGCAAAACCTAACGGCTACACCTTC

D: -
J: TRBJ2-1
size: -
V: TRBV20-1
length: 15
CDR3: CSPIAGRGSYNEQFF
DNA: TGCAGCCCTATAGCGGGCAGGGGTTCCTACAATGAGCAGTTCTTC

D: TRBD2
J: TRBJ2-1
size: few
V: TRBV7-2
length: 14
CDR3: CASSSGLAGQYQFF
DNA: TGTGCCAGCAGCTCTGGACTAGCGGGACAATATCAGTTCTTC

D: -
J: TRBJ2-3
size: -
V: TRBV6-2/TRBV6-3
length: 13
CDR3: CASSKQGSDTQYF
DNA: TGTGCCAGCAGCAAACAGGGATCAGATACGCAGTATTTT

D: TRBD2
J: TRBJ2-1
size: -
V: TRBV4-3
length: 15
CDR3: CASSRSYLAANEQFF
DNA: TGCGCCAGCAGCCGCTCCTACCTAGCGGCCAATGAGCAGTTCTTC

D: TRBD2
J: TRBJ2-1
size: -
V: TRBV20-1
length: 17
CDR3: CSAPAGGPSYLWNEQFF
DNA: TGCAGTGCACCAGCGGGAGGGCCTAGTTACCTCTGGAATGAGCAGTTCTTC

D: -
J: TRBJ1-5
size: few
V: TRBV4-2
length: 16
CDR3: CASSPTVGDSNQPQHF
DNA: TGTGCCAGCAGCCCCACAGTGGGAGATAGCAATCAGCCCCAGCATTTT

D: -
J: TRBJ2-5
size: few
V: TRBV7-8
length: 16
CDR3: CASSLGYTGSQETQYF
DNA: TGTGCCAGCAGCTTAGGATATACAGGGAGCCAAGAGACCCAGTACTTC

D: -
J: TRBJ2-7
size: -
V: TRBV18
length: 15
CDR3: CASSPPLAGGYEQYF
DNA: TGTGCCAGCTCACCACCGTTGGCGGGTGGCTACGAGCAGTACTTC

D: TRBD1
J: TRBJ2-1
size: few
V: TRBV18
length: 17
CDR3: CASSPPQGATPYNEQFF
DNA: TGTGCCAGCTCACCACCGCAGGGGGCCACCCCTTACAATGAGCAGTTCTTC

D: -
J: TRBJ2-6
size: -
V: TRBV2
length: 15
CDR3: CASSQVDSGANVLTF
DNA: TGTGCCAGCAGCCAAGTCGACTCTGGGGCCAACGTCCTGACTTTC

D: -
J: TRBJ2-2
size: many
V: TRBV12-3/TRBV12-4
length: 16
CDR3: CASSLNAGADTGELFF
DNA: TGTGCCAGCAGTTTAAATGCAGGGGCAGACACCGGGGAGCTGTTTTTT

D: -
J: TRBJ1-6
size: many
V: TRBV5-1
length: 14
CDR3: CASSLSGVDSPLHF
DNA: TGCGCCAGCAGCTTGTCGGGGGTGGATTCACCCCTCCACTTT

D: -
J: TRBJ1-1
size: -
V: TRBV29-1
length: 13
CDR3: CSVERRSPPEAFF
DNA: TGCAGCGTTGAAAGGAGGTCCCCCCCTGAAGCTTTCTTT

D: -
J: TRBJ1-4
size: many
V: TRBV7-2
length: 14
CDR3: CASSLGGGDEKLFF
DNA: TGTGCCAGCAGCCTGGGAGGGGGGGATGAAAAACTGTTTTTT

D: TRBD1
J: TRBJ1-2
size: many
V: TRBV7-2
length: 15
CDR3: CASSPQTGQGAGYTF
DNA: TGTGCCAGCAGCCCTCAAACGGGACAGGGGGCGGGCTACACCTTC

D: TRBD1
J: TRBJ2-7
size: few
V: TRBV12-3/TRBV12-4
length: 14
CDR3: CASSVTGALYEQYF
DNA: TGTGCCAGCAGTGTGACAGGGGCCCTCTACGAGCAGTACTTC

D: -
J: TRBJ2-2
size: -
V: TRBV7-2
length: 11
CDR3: CASSLSYKLFF
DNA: TGTGCCAGCAGCCTTTCCTATAAGCTGTTTTTT

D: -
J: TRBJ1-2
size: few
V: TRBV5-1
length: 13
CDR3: CASSLELQYGYTF
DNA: TGCGCCAGCAGCTTGGAGTTGCAGTATGGCTACACCTTC

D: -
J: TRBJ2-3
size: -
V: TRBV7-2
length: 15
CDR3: CASNLPGTFTDTQYF
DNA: TGTGCCAGCAATTTACCGGGAACCTTCACAGATACGCAGTATTTT

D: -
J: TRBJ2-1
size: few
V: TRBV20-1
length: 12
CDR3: CSARGGRNEQFF
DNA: TGCAGTGCTAGGGGGGGCAGGAATGAGCAGTTCTTC

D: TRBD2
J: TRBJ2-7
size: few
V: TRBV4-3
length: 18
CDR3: CASSQELLLGGRFYEQYF
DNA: TGCGCCAGCAGCCAAGAACTTCTTCTTGGCGGGAGGTTTTACGAGCAGTACTTC

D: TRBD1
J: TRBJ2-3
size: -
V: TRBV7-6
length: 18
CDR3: CASSLAPTPGQGTDTQYF
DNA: TGTGCCAGCAGCTTAGCGCCGACTCCGGGACAGGGGACAGATACGCAGTATTTT

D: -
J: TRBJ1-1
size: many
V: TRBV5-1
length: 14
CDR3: CASHPDGSNTEAFF
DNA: TGCGCCAGCCATCCGGACGGTTCGAACACTGAAGCTTTCTTT

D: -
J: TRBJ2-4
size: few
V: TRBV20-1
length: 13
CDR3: CSARQIAKNIQYF
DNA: TGCAGTGCTAGACAGATAGCCAAAAACATTCAGTACTTC

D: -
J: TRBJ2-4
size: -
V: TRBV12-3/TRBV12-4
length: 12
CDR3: CASSGTKNIQYF
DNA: TGTGCCAGCTCGGGGACCAAAAACATTCAGTACTTC

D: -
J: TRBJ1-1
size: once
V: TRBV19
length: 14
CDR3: CASSLVGDGTEAFF
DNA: TGTGCCAGTAGCCTAGTGGGGGACGGCACTGAAGCTTTCTTT

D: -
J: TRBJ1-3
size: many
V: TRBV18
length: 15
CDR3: CASSPLIGQGNTIYF
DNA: TGTGCCAGCTCACCACTTATCGGACAGGGAAACACCATATATTTT

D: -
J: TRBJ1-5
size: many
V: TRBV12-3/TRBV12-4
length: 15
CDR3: CASSLEHYSNQPQHF
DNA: TGTGCCAGCAGTTTAGAACATTATAGCAATCAGCCCCAGCATTTT

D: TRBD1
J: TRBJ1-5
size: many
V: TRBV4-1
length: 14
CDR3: CASSKTGRNQPQHF
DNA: TGCGCCAGCAGCAAGACAGGGCGCAATCAGCCCCAGCATTTT

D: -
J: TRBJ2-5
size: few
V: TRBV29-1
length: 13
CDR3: CSVDGSSQETQYF
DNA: TGCAGCGTTGACGGGTCTAGCCAAGAGACCCAGTACTTC

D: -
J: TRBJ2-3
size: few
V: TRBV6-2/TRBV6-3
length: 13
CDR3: CASSWTLGGTQYF
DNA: TGTGCCAGCAGTTGGACCCTGGGGGGTACGCAGTATTTT

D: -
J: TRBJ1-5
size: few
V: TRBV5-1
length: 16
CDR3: CASSPRAGDVVQPQHF
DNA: TGCGCCAGCAGCCCCAGGGCAGGGGATGTGGTGCAGCCCCAGCATTTT